This record concerns one T cell receptor (beta chain) sequence. With a much larger clone just one base away, this may be a read error. Trimming removed 3 bases from V and 6 bases from J, with 13 bases in between. The CDR3 is 14 residues long. The sample belongs to a study of regulatory T cells in long-lasting Graves disease. Libraries of TCR beta came from iRepertoire HTBI primers plus Arm-PCR of CDR3 regions. One entry per CDR3 protein results from TCRdb running MiXCR on the multiplex PCR reads. This table holds about 620,000 distinct CDR3 sequences, approximately 15% found once. Time point here: newly diagnosed GD, antithyroid drugs for less than 3 months. Isolated PBMC RNA provided the starting material for the TCR library. In addition, the sample was reused for a study of T cells in Graves' hyperthyroidism and ophthalmopathy.

V is TRBV12-3 or TRBV12-4 and J is TRBJ2-3; D gene uncertain. This receptor was obtained from a woman aged 25 to 39 with Graves disease. Sequences were derived from peripheral blood mononuclear cells (PBMCs), sampled at new diagnosis, from a patient treated with antithyroid drugs. The CDR3 nucleotides read TGTGCCAGCAGTTTGATCCCCCCGCCGGATACGCAGTATTTT. This translates into CASSLIPPPDTQYF.